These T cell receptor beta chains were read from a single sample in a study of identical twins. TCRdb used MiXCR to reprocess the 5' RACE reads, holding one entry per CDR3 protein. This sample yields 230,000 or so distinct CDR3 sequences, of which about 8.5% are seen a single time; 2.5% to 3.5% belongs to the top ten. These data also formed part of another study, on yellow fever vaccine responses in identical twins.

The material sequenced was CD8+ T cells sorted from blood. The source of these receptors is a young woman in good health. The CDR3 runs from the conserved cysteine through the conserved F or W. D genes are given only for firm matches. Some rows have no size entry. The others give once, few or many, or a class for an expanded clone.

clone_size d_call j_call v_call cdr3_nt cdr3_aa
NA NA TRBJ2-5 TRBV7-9 TGTGCCAGCAGCTTATTGGTGGAGACCCAGTACTTC CASSLLVETQYF
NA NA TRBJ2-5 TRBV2 TGTGCCAGCAGCCGAGACAAGGACGGAGGGGGGCAAGAGACCCAGTACTTC CASSRDKDGGGQETQYF
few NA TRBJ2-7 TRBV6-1 TGTGCCAGCGACTTATACCCAACCTACGAGCAGTACTTC CASDLYPTYEQYF
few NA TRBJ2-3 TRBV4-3 TGCGCCAGCAGCCAGGACAGTCTTACTGACCCCTCCACAGATACGCAGTATTTT CASSQDSLTDPSTDTQYF
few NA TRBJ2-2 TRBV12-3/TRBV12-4 TGTGCCAGCAGTTTATATCGTAGCGGTACCGGGGAGCTGTTTTTT CASSLYRSGTGELFF
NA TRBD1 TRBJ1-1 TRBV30 TGTGCCTGGACACCGGGACAGGGCGTCACTGAAGCTTTCTTT CAWTPGQGVTEAFF
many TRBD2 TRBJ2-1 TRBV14 TGTGCCAGCAGCCAAGGGCTAGCGGTTTACAATGAGCAGTTCTTC CASSQGLAVYNEQFF
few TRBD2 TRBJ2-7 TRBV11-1 TGTGCCAGCAGCTTCGCTGGGGGACTAGCGGGTGGAGTTTGGGCCTACGAGCAGTACTTC CASSFAGGLAGGVWAYEQYF
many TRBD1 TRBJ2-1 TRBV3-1 TGTGCCAGCAGCCTGGGACAGAGAGAGCAGTTCTTC CASSLGQREQFF
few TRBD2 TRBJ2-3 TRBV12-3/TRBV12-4 TGTGCCAGCAGTTTGCTCCCGGGACTAGCGGAGATTATTTTGGCAGATACGCAGTATTTT CASSLLPGLAEIILADTQYF
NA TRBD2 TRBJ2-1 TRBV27 TGTGCCAGCAGCCGGGGACTAGCGGGATTCAATGAGCAGTTCTTC CASSRGLAGFNEQFF
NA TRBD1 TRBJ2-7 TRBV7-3 TGTGCCAGCAGCGCTGAACAGGGGGACGAGCAGTACTTC CASSAEQGDEQYF
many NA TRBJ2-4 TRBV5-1 TGCGCCAGCAGCTTTTCCCCTGGGGTCCGAGACATTCAGTACTTC CASSFSPGVRDIQYF
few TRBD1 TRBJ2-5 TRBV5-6 TGTGCCAGCAGCTGGGGACAGGGGTACCAAGAGACCCAGTACTTC CASSWGQGYQETQYF
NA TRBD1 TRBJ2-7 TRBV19 TGTGCCAGTACCCTGACAGGGTCGAGTTACGAGCAGTACTTC CASTLTGSSYEQYF
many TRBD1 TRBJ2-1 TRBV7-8 TGTGCCGCAAGGCGACAGGGCGCCTACAATGAGCAGTTCTTC CAARRQGAYNEQFF
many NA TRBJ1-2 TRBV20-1 TGCAGTGCTAGGGAGGGAACTAACTATGGCTACACCTTC CSAREGTNYGYTF